What follows are 11 T cell receptor beta chains derived from one specimen sequenced in a study of beta chain features in type 1 diabetes. The study reverse transcribed the entire isolated RNA, so it sequenced expressed TCRB transcripts. Generated by immunoSEQ multiplex PCR, the TCRdb table keeps only in-frame clones and is missing some. The sample shows about 290,000 clones, around 7.8% of them seen only once. Sequenced sample: central memory CD4+ T cells from blood. These receptors all stem from a woman younger than 35 in good health.

This clone occurred a few times. The chain is built from TRBV7-6 and TRBJ1-2, with 9 bases lining up with TRBD1. V trimming: 1 base; J trimming: 2 bases; junction bases outside the gene matches: 2. The germline gives CDR1 SGHVS, CDR2 FNYEAQ. The CDR3 contains 15 residues. In DNA form, the CDR3 reads TGTGCCAGCAGCTTAGAGGGGACAGGGAACTATGGCTACACCTTC. Its protein product is CASSLEGTGNYGYTF.

The V and J genes are TRBV11-2 and TRBJ2-1; D is unclear. Germline V gives CDR1 SGHAT, CDR2 FQNNGV. V dropped 1 base and J dropped 2 bases, with 12 bases sitting between them. The CDR3 totals 16 residues. CDR3 nucleotide sequence: TGTGCCAGCAGCTTAGTAGTAGGGAATACCTACAATGAGCAGTTCTTC. It codes for CASSLVVGNTYNEQFF.

The CDR3 DNA reads as TGCAGCGTAACCGGGACAGGGTTGCTGCAGTACTTC. Encoded protein: CSVTGTGLLQYF. The chain couples TRBV29-1 to TRBJ2-7; 9 bases line up with TRBD1. Germline-derived CDR1 and CDR2 are SQVTM and ANQGSEA. The trim removed 6 bases at V and 9 bases at J, leaving 9 bases unmatched. The CDR3 consists of 12 residues.

In regard to this clone: In the same sample, other DNA sequences code for this CDR3. The rearrangement links TRBV25-1 to TRBJ1-5, with a possible D match to TRBD1 (5 bases). The CDR3 consists of 14 residues. Trimming took off 3 bases at V and 3 bases at J, with 9 bases between the two ends. CDR1 and CDR2 (germline): MGHDK, SYGVNS. CDR3 loop: CASSDPGFNQPQHF. The CDR3 region has the DNA TGTGCCAGCAGTGACCCAGGGTTCAATCAGCCCCAGCATTTT.

The genes are TRBV6-5 and TRBJ2-1; possibly TRBD2 for D (5 bases). CDR1 is MNHEY and CDR2 is SVGAGI in the germline V gene. V was cut by 2 bases and J by 4 bases, with 12 bases left in between. The CDR3 consists of 15 residues. CDR3 DNA: TGTGCCAGCAGTTACAGAGAGGGCCCTTACAATGAGCAGTTCTTC. Protein sequence: CASSYREGPYNEQFF.

The chain carries TRBV7-6 and TRBJ2-7; no clear D gene. V was cut by 5 bases and J by 4 bases, with 6 bases left in between. Per germline, CDR1 SGHVS and CDR2 FNYEAQ. The CDR3 consists of 11 residues. This CDR3 is CASSMAYEQYF. CDR3 nucleotide sequence: TGTGCCAGCAGCATGGCGTACGAGCAGTACTTC.

In its sample, this clone was seen a few times. This chain connects TRBV10-3 to TRBJ1-1; maybe TRBD1 (6 bases). Trimming took 6 bases from V and 1 from J, leaving 9 bases between them. The CDR3 runs 13 residues. The germline V gene has CDR1 ENHRY and CDR2 SYGVKD. The CDR3: CAISRGQNTEAFF. The CDR3 nucleotides read TGTGCCATCAGCCGGGGACAGAACACTGAAGCTTTCTTT.

This clone was counted ten times or more. The chain is built from TRBV5-1 and TRBJ2-5; TRBD1 or TRBD2 may be the D gene (5 bases each). The length of the CDR3 is 14 residues. V lost 5 bases and J lost 2, with 13 bases in between. Germline V gene sequence: CDR1 SGHRS, CDR2 YFSETQ. The CDR3 DNA follows: TGCGCCAGCAGGGCCTGGGGGACGCAAGAGACCCAGTACTTC. It translates to CASRAWGTQETQYF.

This clone was observed at least ten times. The chain has TRBV29-1 and TRBJ2-3, with a possible D match to TRBD1 (6 bases). CDR3 length: 13 amino acids. Germline lookup yields CDR1 SQVTM and CDR2 ANQGSEA. Trimming stripped 6 bases from V and 6 bases from J, with 16 bases between. CDR3 sequence: CSVARARGDTQYF. The DNA of the CDR3 is TGCAGCGTCGCGCGCGCTAGGGGGGATACGCAGTATTTT.

A few counts support this clone. The genes are TRBV6-1 and TRBJ2-1; D may correspond to TRBD1 or TRBD2 (5 bases each). This CDR3 contains 11 residues. Germline CDR1 is MNHNS and CDR2 is SASEGT. The V end was cut by 3 bases, the J end by 12 bases, with 9 bases between. As DNA, the CDR3 is TGTGCCAGCAGTGACACAGGAGGGCAGTTCTTC. Translating gives CASSDTGGQFF.

This clone was recorded at least ten times. Here the CDR3 reads CSADRDRVYGYTF. In DNA, the CDR3 is TGCAGCGCCGACCGGGACAGGGTCTATGGCTACACCTTC. The rearrangement links TRBV29-1 to TRBJ1-2, with 9 bases aligning to TRBD1. Germline CDR1 is SQVTM and CDR2 is ANQGSEA. The junction had 7 bases not matched to a gene; V was cut back by 7 bases and J by 4 bases. CDR3 length: 13 residues.